This T cell receptor beta chain was captured by sequencing in a study of identical twins. Findings and limits, study-wide: Diverse VJ usage suggested most zero-insertion clonotypes were not invariant T cells.

This clonotype showed up just a few times. The antigen remains unidentified. The germline CDR1 and CDR2 sequences are SQVTM and ANQGSEA. V lost 5 bases, J lost 4 bases, and 7 bases stayed unmatched. This CDR3 comprises 14 residues. TCRdb redid the calling of the 5' RACE reads with MiXCR, one entry per CDR3 protein. The sample includes 450,000 to 600,000 distinct CDR3 sequences, about 22% of them seen just once. The same specimen was also included in a second study, on yellow fever vaccine responses in identical twins.

The source material was CD4+ T cells sorted from blood. The TCR comes from a woman aged 18-29 years in good health. The gene calls are TRBV29-1 and TRBJ2-3; 9 nucleotides align to TRBD2. Here the CDR3 reads CSVRGRALSDTQYF. The CDR3 nucleotides are TGCAGCGTTCGCGGGAGGGCCCTGTCAGATACGCAGTATTTT.